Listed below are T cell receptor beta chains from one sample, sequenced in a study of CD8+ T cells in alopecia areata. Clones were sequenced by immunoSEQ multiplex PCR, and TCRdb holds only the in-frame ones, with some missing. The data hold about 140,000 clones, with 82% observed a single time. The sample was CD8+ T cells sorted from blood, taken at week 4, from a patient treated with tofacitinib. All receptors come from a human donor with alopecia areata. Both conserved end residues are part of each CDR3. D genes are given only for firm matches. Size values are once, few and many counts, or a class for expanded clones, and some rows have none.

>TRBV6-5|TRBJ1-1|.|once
TGTGCCAGCAGTTATTATTTCAAAAGGGACACTGAAGCTTTCTTT
CASSYYFKRDTEAFF
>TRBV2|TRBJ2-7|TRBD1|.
TGTGCCAGCAGTGCGGGCAGGGGGTACGAGCAGTACTTC
CASSAGRGYEQYF
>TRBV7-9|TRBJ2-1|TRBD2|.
TGTGCCAGCAGCTCTGGGACTAGCGGGGGCTCCTACAATGAGCAGTTCTTC
CASSSGTSGGSYNEQFF
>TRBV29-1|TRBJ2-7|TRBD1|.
TGCAGCGCGGGACAGACCTACGAGCAGTACTTC
CSAGQTYEQYF
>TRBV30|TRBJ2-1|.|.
TGTGCCTGGAGTGTTGTACTAGCAGGGGGCAATGAGCAGTTCTTC
CAWSVVLAGGNEQFF
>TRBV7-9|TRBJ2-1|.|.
TGTGCCAGCAGTTATCCCAATGAGCAGTTCTTC
CASSYPNEQFF
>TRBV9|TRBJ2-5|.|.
TGTGCCAGCAGCGGCCTTGGCGAGACCCAGTACTTC
CASSGLGETQYF
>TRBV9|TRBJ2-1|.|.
TGTGCCAGCACCTCCATGTGGGGGGGCCAGGATGAGCAGTTCTTC
CASTSMWGGQDEQFF
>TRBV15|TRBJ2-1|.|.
TGTGCCACCAGCCCCCGAGCCACAGCGCTTGACCACAATGAGCAGTTCTTC
CATSPRATALDHNEQFF
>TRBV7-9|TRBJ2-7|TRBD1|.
TGTGCCAGCAGCTCACCCAGGGGGCCGTCCTACGAGCAGTACTTC
CASSSPRGPSYEQYF
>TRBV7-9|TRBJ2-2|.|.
.
CASTPLWQGELFF
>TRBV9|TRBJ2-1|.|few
TGTGCCAGCAGCCCCCCAGAGGGCCTCTCCTACAATGAGCAGTTCTTC
CASSPPEGLSYNEQFF
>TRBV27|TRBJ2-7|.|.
TGTGCCAGCAGTCCCTACAGCACAGGAGCCTACGAGCAGTACTTC
CASSPYSTGAYEQYF
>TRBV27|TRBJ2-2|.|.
TGTGCCAGCAGTTTCCCTGGCACCGGGGAGCTGTTTTTT
CASSFPGTGELFF
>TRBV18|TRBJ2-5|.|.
TGTGCCAGCTCCCCCGGGCAGGGACCACAAGAGACCCAGTACTTC
CASSPGQGPQETQYF
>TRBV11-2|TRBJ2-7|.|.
TGTGCCAGCAGCTCATTCCGGGACTTAAGCTCCTACGAGCAGTACTTC
CASSSFRDLSSYEQYF
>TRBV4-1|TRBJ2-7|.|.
TGCGCCAGCAGCCAAGGCCTAGGGTCCTACGAGCAGTACTTC
CASSQGLGSYEQYF
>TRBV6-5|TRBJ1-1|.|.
TGTGCCAGCAGGCTCAACAGGGAAACTGAAGCTTTCTTT
CASRLNRETEAFF
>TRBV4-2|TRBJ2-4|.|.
TGTGCCAGCAGCCAATTAGCCAAAAACATTCAGTACTTC
CASSQLAKNIQYF
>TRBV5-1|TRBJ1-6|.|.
TGCGCCAGCAGCTTGAGACAGGCGAATTCACCCCTCCACTTT
CASSLRQANSPLHF
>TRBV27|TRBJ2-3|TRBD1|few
TGTGCCAGCAGTTTCTCCGGACAGGGAGGTAGCACAGATACGCAGTATTTT
CASSFSGQGGSTDTQYF
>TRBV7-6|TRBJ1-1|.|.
TGTGCCAGCAGCTCTGGCCCGAACACTGAAGCTTTCTTT
CASSSGPNTEAFF
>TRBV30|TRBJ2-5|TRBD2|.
TGTGCCTGGACAACGGGCGGGGGGATCCAAGAGACCCAGTACTTC
CAWTTGGGIQETQYF
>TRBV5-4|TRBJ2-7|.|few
TGTGCCAGCAGCCACCTCGCAGAGTCGTACGAGCAGTACTTC
CASSHLAESYEQYF
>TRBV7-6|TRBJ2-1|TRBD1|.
TGTGCCAGCAGCTTCCGGACAGGGAAATCTCCATACAATGAGCAGTTCTTC
CASSFRTGKSPYNEQFF
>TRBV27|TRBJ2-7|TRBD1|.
TGTGCCAGCAGTTCCACAGGGGCCCCCTCCTCCTACGAGCAGTACTTC
CASSSTGAPSSYEQYF
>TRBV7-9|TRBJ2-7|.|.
TGTGCCAGCAGCTCCTTCCTATCGGGCGAGCAGTACTTC
CASSSFLSGEQYF
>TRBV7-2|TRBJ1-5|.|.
TGTGCCAGCAGCTTAGATGATCAGCCCCAGCATTTT
CASSLDDQPQHF
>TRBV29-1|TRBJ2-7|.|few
TGCAGCGTGAGGGCCTTGGGCGAGACAGGCCCCTACGAGCAGTACTTC
CSVRALGETGPYEQYF
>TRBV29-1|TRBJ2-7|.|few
TGCAGCGTTGAACTTCAGGACATCGCCTACGAGCAGTACTTC
CSVELQDIAYEQYF
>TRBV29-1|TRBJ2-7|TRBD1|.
TGCAGCGTTGAGGGGGATACAGGGGAGCTCTACGAGCAGTACTTC
CSVEGDTGELYEQYF
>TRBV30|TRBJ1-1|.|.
TGTGCCTGGAGTGTACACCCGGGGGGGGCGAGTGAAGCTTTCTTT
CAWSVHPGGASEAFF
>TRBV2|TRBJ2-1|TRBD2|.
TGTGCCAGCAACAGCGGGGGGGCCGGGTTCTTC
CASNSGGAGFF
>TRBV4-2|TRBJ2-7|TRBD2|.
TGTGCCAGCAGCTCGGGGGGGAACGAGCAGTACTTC
CASSSGGNEQYF
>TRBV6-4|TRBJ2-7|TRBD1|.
TGTGCCAGCAGCCATACAGGGGCCTACGAGCAGTACTTC
CASSHTGAYEQYF
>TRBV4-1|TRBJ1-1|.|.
TGCGCCAGCAGCCAAGGGATTAGGACTGAAGCTTTCTTT
CASSQGIRTEAFF
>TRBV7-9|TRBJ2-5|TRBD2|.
TGTGCCAGCAGCTTTGGGACTAGCGGGGAAGAGACCCAGTACTTC
CASSFGTSGEETQYF
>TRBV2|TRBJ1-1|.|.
TGTGCCAGCGGGGGGAATACAGGGCGTCCGGGGAACACTGAAGCTTTCTTT
CASGGNTGRPGNTEAFF
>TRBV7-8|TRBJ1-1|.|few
TGTGCCAGCAGCCTAGAATACAGGGTTATGAACACTGAAGCTTTCTTT
CASSLEYRVMNTEAFF
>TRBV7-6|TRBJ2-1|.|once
TGTGCCAGCAGCTCCGGAGGGGGGGATCATGAGCAGTTCTTC
CASSSGGGDHEQFF
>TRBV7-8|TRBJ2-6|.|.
TGTGCCAGCAGCTTAGAGGGGATAGCTGGGGCCAACGTCCTGACTTTC
CASSLEGIAGANVLTF
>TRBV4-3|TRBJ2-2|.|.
TGCGCCAGCAGCCAAGACGTAGTCGCCGGGGAGCTGTTTTTT
CASSQDVVAGELFF
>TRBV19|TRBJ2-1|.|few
TGTGCCAGTAGTATAGTGTGGGATTATGAAGGGAGCCACGTAAATGAGCAGTTCTTC
CASSIVWDYEGSHVNEQFF
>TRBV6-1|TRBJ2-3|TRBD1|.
TGTGCCAGCAGTGACCCGGGACAGGGGGTCGCAGATACGCAGTATTTT
CASSDPGQGVADTQYF
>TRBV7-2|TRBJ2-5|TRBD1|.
TGTGCCAGCAGTCCGACAGGGGGACGAGAGACCCAGTACTTC
CASSPTGGRETQYF
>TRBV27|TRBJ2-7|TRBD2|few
TGTGCCAGCACCTACCGGACGAGGGGACTAGGCGGGTCCTACGAGCAGTACTTC
CASTYRTRGLGGSYEQYF
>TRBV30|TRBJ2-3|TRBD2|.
TGTGCCTGGAGGACCGGGACTAGCGGGGGAACAGATACGCAGTATTTT
CAWRTGTSGGTDTQYF
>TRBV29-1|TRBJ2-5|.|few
TGCAGCGTTGATAGTTCCAGGGAGACCCAGTACTTC
CSVDSSRETQYF
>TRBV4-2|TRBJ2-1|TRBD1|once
TGTGCCAGCAGCCAAGTTTATGGGGGACAGGGGGTGAACAATGAGCAGTTCTTC
CASSQVYGGQGVNNEQFF
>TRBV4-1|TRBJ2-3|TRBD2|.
TGCGCCAGCAGCCAAGCTCGACTAGCAATTAGCACAGATACGCAGTATTTT
CASSQARLAISTDTQYF
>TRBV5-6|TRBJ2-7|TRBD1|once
TGTGCCAGCAGCTTAGACGGGACAGTCTTTGTCTACGAGCAGTACTTC
CASSLDGTVFVYEQYF
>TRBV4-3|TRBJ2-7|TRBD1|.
TGCGCCAGCAGCCAAGATGGGGGACAGGGGGCCATCGAGCAGTACTTC
CASSQDGGQGAIEQYF
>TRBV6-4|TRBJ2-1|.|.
TGTGCCAGCAGTGACTCTGACTCCGAGGATGAGCAGTTCTTC
CASSDSDSEDEQFF
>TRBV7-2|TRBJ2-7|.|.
TGTGCCAGCAGCACTCCTTGGGAATCCCTTTCCTACGAGCAGTACTTC
CASSTPWESLSYEQYF
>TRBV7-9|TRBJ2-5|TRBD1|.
TGTGCCAGCAGCTTAGGACAGGGCTCGTCCCGGGAGACCCAGTACTTC
CASSLGQGSSRETQYF